The clone carrying this TCR beta chain was recorded a few times. As yet, its antigen is unknown. TCRdb recomputed calls from the RT-PCR reads with MiXCR, one row per CDR3 protein. The top ten hold roughly 11% of the sample, which has approximately 500,000 distinct CDR3 sequences, 14% seen once. The entry originates in a study of response to subunit inactivated influenza vaccine. Broader study findings: With each seasonal influenza vaccination, the authors suggested, few new T cells are recruited.

Germline loops: CDR1 LGHNA, CDR2 YSLEER. V lost 0 bases, J lost 5 bases, and 13 bases lay in between. The length of the CDR3 is 16 residues. The sequenced sample was PBMCs from blood, obtained about 11 days after vaccination. This chain joins TRBV4-3 and TRBJ2-2; D may be TRBD1 (5 bases). The sequence derives from a man aged 45 to 65 who received an inactivated influenza vaccine. This CDR3 is CASSQDLPPGTGELFF. The CDR3 DNA is TGCGCCAGCAGCCAAGATTTACCCCCAGGGACCGGGGAGCTGTTTTTT.